The 17 T cell receptor beta chains presented below share a single source sample, sequenced in a study of regulatory T cells in long-lasting Graves disease. Time point given: newly diagnosed GD, antithyroid drugs for less than 3 months. PBMCs provided the RNA from which the TCR library was made. For TCR beta, libraries came from iRepertoire HTBI primers and Arm-PCR of CDR3 regions. Each CDR3 protein gets one entry after TCRdb re-called the multiplex PCR reads with MiXCR. Of roughly 420,000 distinct CDR3 sequences detected, 14% appear once; the ten largest clones hold over 15%. The sample was also linked to a second study, of T cells in Graves' hyperthyroidism and ophthalmopathy.

This sample comprised peripheral blood mononuclear cells (PBMCs), obtained at new diagnosis, from a patient treated with antithyroid drugs. The receptors were sampled from a woman in her forties or fifties with Graves disease.

The rearrangement uses TRBV20-1 and TRBJ2-5; the match to TRBD2 covers 14 bases. Per the germline V gene, CDR1 is DFQATT and CDR2 is SNEGSKA (reference sequence). The CDR3 length is 15 residues. Trimming took 4 bases from V and 5 from J; bases not matched to a gene: 6. The CDR3 reads CSATGTSGSRETQYF. The CDR3 nucleotides read TGCAGTGCTACCGGGACTAGCGGGAGCCGTGAGACCCAGTACTTC.

The J gene is TRBJ2-2, the V gene TRBV7-3; a weak D match, TRBD2 (7 bases). Trimming took off 5 bases at V and 4 bases at J, with 11 bases between the two ends. Germline lookup yields CDR1 SGHTA and CDR2 FQGTGA. This CDR3 comprises 14 residues. The CDR3 DNA reads TGTGCCAGCAGCAAGGGGGGGGCCACCGGGGAGCTGTTTTTT. It is translated as CASSKGGATGELFF. The full variable domain, its missing parts supplied by reference TRBV7-3 and TRBJ2-2, is GAGVSQTPSNKVTEKGKYVELRCDPISGHTALYWYRQSLGQGPEFLIYFQGTGAADDSGLPNDRFFAVRPEGSVSTLKIQRTERGDSAVYLCASSKGGATGELFFGEGSRLTVL.

The sample holds a few counts of this clonotype. Written as DNA, the CDR3 is TGCGCCAGCAGAGGCGTCCGCTCCTACAATGAGCAGTTCTTC. It is translated as CASRGVRSYNEQFF. The J gene is TRBJ2-1, the V gene TRBV5-1, with D hard to call. CDR3 size: 14 residues. The V gene lost 5 bases and the J gene lost 0 bases, with 9 bases spanning the gap. CDR1 SGHRS and CDR2 YFSETQ come from the germline V gene.

This clonotype has only a few counts. The rearrangement joins TRBV30 to TRBJ2-5; D may be TRBD2 (7 bases). The germline V gene encodes CDR1 GTSNPN and CDR2 SVGIG (reference sequence). The CDR3 runs 16 residues. V dropped 2 bases and J dropped 2 bases, with 18 bases sitting between them. This CDR3 reads CAWSKGIGGLQETQYF. The CDR3 nucleotides are TGTGCCTGGAGTAAAGGGATCGGGGGGCTACAAGAGACCCAGTACTTC. Full variable domain (rest looked up from reference TRBV30 and TRBJ2-5): SQTIHQWPATLVQPVGSPLSLECTVEGTSNPNLYWYRQAAGRGLQLLFYSVGIGQISSEVPQNLSASRPQDRQFILSSKKLLLSDSGFYLCAWSKGIGGLQETQYFGPGTRLLVL.

This clonotype was detected ten times or more. The chain has TRBV20-1 and TRBJ2-1; 8 bases match TRBD2. The CDR3 extends over 16 amino acids. J lost 6 bases, V lost 0 bases, and 10 bases had no gene match. The germline gives CDR1 DFQATT, CDR2 SNEGSKA (reference sequence). CDR3 nucleotide sequence: TGCAGTGCTAGAGACCCCGGGGGGGCTACCGTCAATGAGCAGTTCTTC. Protein sequence: CSARDPGGATVNEQFF.

Many counts were recorded for this clonotype. CDR3 coding DNA: TGTGCCATCAGTGACCCAACGACTAGCGGAATCACCGGGGAGCTGTTTTTT. Its protein product is CAISDPTTSGITGELFF. The chain combines TRBV10-3 with TRBJ2-2; TRBD2 matches 9 bases. Germline CDR1 is ENHRY and CDR2 is SYGVKD. There are 17 residues in the CDR3. V was pared by 3 bases and J by 4 bases, with 9 bases of the junction left unmatched.

The rearrangement joins TRBV29-1 to TRBJ2-3; 9 nucleotides line up with TRBD1. The germline gives CDR1 SQVTM, CDR2 ANQGSEA. V lost 4 bases, J lost 1 base, and 6 bases stayed unmatched. The CDR3 totals 15 residues. The CDR3 sequence is CSVAGTGPGTDTQYF. CDR3 nucleotides: TGCAGCGTTGCCGGGACAGGGCCGGGCACAGATACGCAGTATTTT.

This clonotype was observed many times. The CDR3 nucleotides read TGTGCCAGCTCACCGCCGGCAATTTATGGCTACACCTTC. This gives the protein CASSPPAIYGYTF. The V call is TRBV18, the J call TRBJ1-2; D remains ambiguous. The CDR3 sequence is 13 residues long. CDR1 is KGHSH, CDR2 LQKENI, per germline. Trimming took 3 bases from V and 5 from J, leaving 10 bases between them.

This clonotype was counted at least ten times. The chain is built from TRBV27 and TRBJ2-2; either TRBD1 or TRBD2 may fit D (5 bases each). This CDR3 has 16 amino acids. Trimming pared 8 bases from V and 2 bases from J, leaving 18 bases between. CDR1 and CDR2 from the germline V gene are MNHEY and SMNVEV (reference sequence). The CDR3 DNA follows: TGTGCCAGCTTGGGGTCCGGGACGCTAAACACCGGGGAGCTGTTTTTT. Residues: CASLGSGTLNTGELFF.

The count of this clonotype is one. The chain employs TRBV5-1 and TRBJ2-2; 7 nucleotides match TRBD2. Germline lookup yields CDR1 SGHRS and CDR2 YFSETQ. This CDR3 is 16 amino acids long. V lost 4 bases and J lost 2; bases outside the gene matches: 8. The CDR3 reads CASSPTGGQNTGELFF. The DNA for the CDR3 is TGCGCCAGCAGCCCGACGGGAGGACAAAACACCGGGGAGCTGTTTTTT.

The rearrangement joins TRBV4-2 to TRBJ2-7, with 7 bases fitting TRBD1. The CDR3 spans 12 residues. CDR1 LGHNA and CDR2 YNFKEQ come from the germline V gene. V shed 5 bases and J 11 bases; nucleotides not matched to a gene: 9. In DNA form, the CDR3 reads TGTGCCAGCAGCTCCTCCGGACAGGAGGAGTACTTC. Translation gives CASSSSGQEEYF.

This clonotype was observed a few times. The J gene is TRBJ2-2, the V gene TRBV6-2 or TRBV6-3; 14 nucleotides line up with TRBD2. The V gene end was trimmed by 7 bases and the J gene end by 13 bases; junction bases not matched to a gene: 8. This CDR3 contains 14 residues. Germline V lookup: CDR1 MNHEY, CDR2 SVGEGT. The CDR3 loop is CASNPGLAGVRLFF. DNA of the CDR3: TGTGCCAGCAACCCGGGACTAGCGGGAGTGAGGCTGTTTTTT.

This clonotype was seen ten or more times. The CDR3 sequence is CASSLNPDRIQETQYF. In DNA, the CDR3 is TGTGCCAGCAGCTTAAACCCCGACAGGATTCAAGAGACCCAGTACTTC. This chain joins TRBV7-9 and TRBJ2-5, with a possible D match to TRBD1 (6 bases). Deletions cut 2 bases from V and 2 bases from J, with 15 bases between. The CDR3 length is 16 residues. CDR1 and CDR2 from the germline V gene are SEHNR and FQNEAQ (reference sequence).

This clonotype was recorded many times. The CDR3 sequence: CASSPSRRPTDTQYF. DNA of the CDR3: TGTGCCAGCAGCCCTAGCCGGAGGCCGACAGATACGCAGTATTTT. The chain carries TRBV11-3 and TRBJ2-3; tentative D call: TRBD2 (5 bases). Trimming cost V 5 bases and J 3 bases, with 15 bases left between them. The CDR3 has 15 residues. Germline V gene lookup returns CDR1 SGHNT and CDR2 YENEEA.

The table lists this clonotype with many counts. The genes are TRBV30 and TRBJ2-7; TRBD2 aligns across 7 bases. The CDR3 covers 15 residues. Germline V gene data show CDR1 as GTSNPN and CDR2 as SVGIG (reference sequence). Trimming took 3 bases from V and 0 from J; bases not matched to a gene: 8. DNA for the CDR3: TGTGCCTGGAGCAACAGCGGGACCAGCTCCTACGAGCAGTACTTC. Translating gives CAWSNSGTSSYEQYF. The whole variable domain, filled in from reference TRBV30 and TRBJ2-7, reads SQTIHQWPATLVQPVGSPLSLECTVEGTSNPNLYWYRQAAGRGLQLLFYSVGIGQISSEVPQNLSASRPQDRQFILSSKKLLLSDSGFYLCAWSNSGTSSYEQYFGPGTRLTVT.

In this sample, this clonotype turned up many times. The V and J genes are TRBV30 and TRBJ2-3; possibly TRBD2 for D (6 bases). This CDR3 region has 15 residues. CDR1 is GTSNPN, CDR2 SVGIG, per germline (reference sequence). Trimming cost V 0 bases and J 0 bases, with 10 bases left between them. CDR3 amino acids: CAWSVAGASTDTQYF. CDR3 nucleotide sequence: TGTGCCTGGAGTGTAGCGGGCGCTAGCACAGATACGCAGTATTTT.

V gene TRBV7-9 combines with J gene TRBJ2-4; D call uncertain. The CDR3 is 11 residues long. CDR1 SEHNR and CDR2 FQNEAQ come from the germline V gene (reference sequence). V dropped 5 bases and J dropped 8 bases, with 7 bases sitting between them. DNA for the CDR3: TGTGCCAGCAGCCTCACGGACATTCAGTACTTC. This translates into CASSLTDIQYF.